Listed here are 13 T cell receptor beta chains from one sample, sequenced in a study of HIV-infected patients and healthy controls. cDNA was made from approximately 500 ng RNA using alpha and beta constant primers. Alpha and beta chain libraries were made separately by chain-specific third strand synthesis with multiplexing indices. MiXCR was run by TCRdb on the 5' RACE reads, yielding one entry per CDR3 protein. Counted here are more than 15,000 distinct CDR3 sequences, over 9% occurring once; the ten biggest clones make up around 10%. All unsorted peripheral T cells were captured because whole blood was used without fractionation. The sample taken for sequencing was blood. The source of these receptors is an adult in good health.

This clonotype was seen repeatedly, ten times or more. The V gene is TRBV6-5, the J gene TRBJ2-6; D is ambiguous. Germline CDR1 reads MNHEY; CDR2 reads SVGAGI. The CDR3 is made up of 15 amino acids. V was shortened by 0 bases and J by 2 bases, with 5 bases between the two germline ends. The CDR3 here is CASSYSAAGANVLTF. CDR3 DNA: TGTGCCAGCAGTTACTCGGCAGCTGGGGCCAACGTCCTGACTTTC.

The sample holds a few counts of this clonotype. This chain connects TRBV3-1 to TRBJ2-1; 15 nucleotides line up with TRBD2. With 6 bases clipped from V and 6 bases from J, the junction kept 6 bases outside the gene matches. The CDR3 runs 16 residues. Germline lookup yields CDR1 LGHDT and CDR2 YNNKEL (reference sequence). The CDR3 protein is CASRPRTSGGANEQFF. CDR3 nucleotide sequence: TGTGCCAGCAGACCCCGGACTAGCGGGGGGGCCAATGAGCAGTTCTTC.

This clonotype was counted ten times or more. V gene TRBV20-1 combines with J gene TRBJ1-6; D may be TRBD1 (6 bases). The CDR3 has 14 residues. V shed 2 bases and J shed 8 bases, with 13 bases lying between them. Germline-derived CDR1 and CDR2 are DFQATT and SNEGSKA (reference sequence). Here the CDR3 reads CSARKGDPYSPLHF. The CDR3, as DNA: TGCAGTGCTAGAAAGGGGGACCCCTATTCACCCCTCCACTTT.

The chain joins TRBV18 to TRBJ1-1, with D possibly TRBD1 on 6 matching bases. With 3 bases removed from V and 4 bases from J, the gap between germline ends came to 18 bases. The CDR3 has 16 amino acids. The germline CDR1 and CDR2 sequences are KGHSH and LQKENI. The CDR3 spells CASSPVPGATVTEAFF. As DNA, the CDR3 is TGTGCCAGCTCACCGGTACCAGGGGCCACTGTCACTGAAGCTTTCTTT.

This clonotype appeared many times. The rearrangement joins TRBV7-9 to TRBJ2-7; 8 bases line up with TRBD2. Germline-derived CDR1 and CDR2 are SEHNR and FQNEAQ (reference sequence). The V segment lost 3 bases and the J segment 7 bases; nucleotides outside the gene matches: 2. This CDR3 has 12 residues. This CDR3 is CASSFSGEEQYF. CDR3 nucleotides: TGTGCCAGCAGCTTTAGCGGGGAAGAGCAGTACTTC.

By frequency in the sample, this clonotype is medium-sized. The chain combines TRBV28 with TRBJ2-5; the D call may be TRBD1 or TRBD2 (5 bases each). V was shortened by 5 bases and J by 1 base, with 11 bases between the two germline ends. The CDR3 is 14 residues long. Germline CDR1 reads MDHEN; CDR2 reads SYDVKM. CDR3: CASSPLGAQETQYF. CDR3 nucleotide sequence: TGTGCCAGCAGTCCCCTCGGGGCCCAAGAGACCCAGTACTTC.

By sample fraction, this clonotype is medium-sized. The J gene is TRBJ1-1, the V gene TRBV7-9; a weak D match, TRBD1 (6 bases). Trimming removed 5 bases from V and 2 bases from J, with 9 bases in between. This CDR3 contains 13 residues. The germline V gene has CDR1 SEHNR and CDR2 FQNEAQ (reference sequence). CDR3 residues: CASSLQGNTEAFF. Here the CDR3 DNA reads TGTGCCAGCAGCCTACAGGGAAACACTGAAGCTTTCTTT.

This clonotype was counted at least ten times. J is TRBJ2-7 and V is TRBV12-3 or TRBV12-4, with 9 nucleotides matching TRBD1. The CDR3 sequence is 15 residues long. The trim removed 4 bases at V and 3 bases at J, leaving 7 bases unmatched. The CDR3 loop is CASSSGQGVVYEQYF. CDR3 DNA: TGTGCCAGCAGTTCGGGACAGGGAGTTGTCTACGAGCAGTACTTC.

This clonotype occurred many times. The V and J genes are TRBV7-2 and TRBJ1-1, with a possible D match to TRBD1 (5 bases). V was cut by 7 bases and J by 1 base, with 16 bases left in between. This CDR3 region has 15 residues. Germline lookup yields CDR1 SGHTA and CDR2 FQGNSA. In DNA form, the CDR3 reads TGTGCCAGCACCCTAGTCGGGACGGAGAACACTGAAGCTTTCTTT. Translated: CASTLVGTENTEAFF.

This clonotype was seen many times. The CDR3 bases are TGTGCCAGCAGAACGACAGGGGGCGCGGGAAACACCATATATTTT. Its protein product is CASRTTGGAGNTIYF. This sequence joins TRBV12-3 or TRBV12-4 and TRBJ1-3; 10 nucleotides agree with TRBD1. The CDR3 extends over 15 amino acids. The junction had 6 bases not matched to a gene; V was cut back by 6 bases and J by 4 bases.

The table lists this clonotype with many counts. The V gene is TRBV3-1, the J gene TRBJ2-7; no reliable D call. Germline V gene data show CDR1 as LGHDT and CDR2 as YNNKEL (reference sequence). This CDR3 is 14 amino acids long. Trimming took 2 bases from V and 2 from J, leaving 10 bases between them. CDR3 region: CASSQYDPAYEQYF. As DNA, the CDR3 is TGTGCCAGCAGCCAATACGACCCCGCCTACGAGCAGTACTTC.

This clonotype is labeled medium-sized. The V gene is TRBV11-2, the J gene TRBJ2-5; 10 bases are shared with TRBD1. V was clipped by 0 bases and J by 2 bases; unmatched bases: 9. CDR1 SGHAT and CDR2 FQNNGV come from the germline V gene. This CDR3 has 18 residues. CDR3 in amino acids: CASSLESWGTGAQETQYF. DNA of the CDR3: TGTGCCAGCAGCTTAGAATCGTGGGGGACAGGGGCTCAAGAGACCCAGTACTTC.

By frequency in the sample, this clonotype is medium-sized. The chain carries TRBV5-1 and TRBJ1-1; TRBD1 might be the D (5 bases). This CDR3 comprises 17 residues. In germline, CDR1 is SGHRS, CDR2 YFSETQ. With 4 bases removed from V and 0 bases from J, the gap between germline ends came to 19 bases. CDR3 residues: CASSPTGRTGMNTEAFF. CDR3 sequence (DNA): TGCGCCAGCAGCCCGACGGGTCGAACAGGAATGAACACTGAAGCTTTCTTT.